Shown below are 30 T cell receptor beta chains from a single sample sequenced in a study of blood T cell repertoires in COVID-19. TCRdb's copy holds only in-frame clones and misses some; the assay was immunoSEQ multiplex PCR. The table records roughly 65,000 clones, about four fifths of them present only once. Sequencing input: peripheral blood. The receptors were gathered from a human donor in a cohort sampled during active COVID-19.

The CDR3 reads CASSLEPASGAYEQYF. The CDR3 region has the DNA TGTGCCAGCAGCTTAGAGCCTGCTAGCGGGGCCTACGAGCAGTACTTC. V is TRBV11-2 and J is TRBJ2-7; 9 bases are shared with TRBD2. After removal of 0 bases from V and 2 bases from J, the junction contained 5 bases not matched to a gene. CDR1 is SGHAT and CDR2 is FQNNGV in the germline V gene. This CDR3 has 16 residues.

V usage is TRBV28 and J usage is TRBJ2-1; D remains ambiguous. V was clipped by 8 bases and J by 7 bases, with 9 bases between them. The CDR3 is 11 residues long. CDR1 and CDR2 from the germline V gene are MDHEN and SYDVKM. CDR3 nucleotides: TGTGCCAGCCAGGTTGGGAATGAGCAGTTCTTC. This encodes CASQVGNEQFF.

The V and J genes are TRBV4-1 and TRBJ1-6, with a tentative D call TRBD1 (5 bases). Germline V gives CDR1 MGHRA, CDR2 YSYEKL. V was pared by 0 bases and J by 2 bases, with 8 bases between. The CDR3 sequence is 16 residues long. CDR3 nucleotide sequence: TGCGCCAGCAGCCAAGAGGGGGGAACCTATAATTCACCCCTCCACTTT. Its protein product is CASSQEGGTYNSPLHF.

The J gene is TRBJ1-3, the V gene TRBV5-4; D is possibly TRBD1 (6 bases). V lost 0 bases and J 4 bases, leaving 14 bases between the germline ends. This CDR3 has 16 residues. The germline V gene has CDR1 SGHNT and CDR2 YYREEE (reference sequence). CDR3 sequence (DNA): TGTGCCAGCAGCTTGGCATCAGGGGAAGTAGGAAACACCATATATTTT. Translated: CASSLASGEVGNTIYF.

This sequence joins TRBV7-2 and TRBJ2-4, with D tentatively TRBD1 (5 bases). The V end was cut by 5 bases, the J end by 0 bases, with 14 bases between. The CDR3 extends over 16 amino acids. Germline V gives CDR1 SGHTA, CDR2 FQGNSA. CDR3 DNA sequence: TGTGCCAGCAGCCCCGGAAATCAGGGAGCCAAAAACATTCAGTACTTC. It yields the protein CASSPGNQGAKNIQYF. The full variable domain, with the rest looked up from reference TRBV7-2 and TRBJ2-4, is GAGVSQSPSNKVTEKGKDVELRCDPISGHTALYWYRQSLGQGLEFLIYFQGNSAPDKSGLPSDRFSAERTGGSVSTLTIQRTQQEDSAVYLCASSPGNQGAKNIQYFGAGTRLSVL.

V gene TRBV3-1 (or the pseudogene TRBV3-2) combines with J gene TRBJ2-1; 8 bases fit TRBD1. The CDR3 totals 15 residues. The germline CDR1 and CDR2 sequences are LGHDT and YNNKEL (reference sequence). J was trimmed by 7 bases and V by 1 base; bases with no gene match: 6. CDR3 sequence (DNA): TGTGCCAGCAGCCAAGGGACAGGGAGGTTTAATGAGCAGTTCTTC. Translated: CASSQGTGRFNEQFF.

CDR3 loop: CASSGGATSTDTQYF. The CDR3 coding sequence is TGCGCCAGCAGCGGGGGGGCCACTAGCACAGATACGCAGTATTTT. The chain carries TRBV5-1 and TRBJ2-3; TRBD2 might be the D (7 bases). The CDR3 spans 15 residues. Germline assignment: CDR1 SGHRS and CDR2 YFSETQ. V lost 4 bases and J lost 0, with 12 bases in between.

J is TRBJ2-2 and V is TRBV3-1 (or the pseudogene TRBV3-2); 9 positions match TRBD2. The CDR3 has 15 amino acids. Trimming cost V 3 bases and J 4 bases; bases outside gene matches: 3. Germline V gene data show CDR1 as LGHDT and CDR2 as YNNKEL (reference sequence). The CDR3 DNA reads TGTGCCAGCAGCCAGCGGGGGGGCCGCACCGGGGAGCTGTTTTTT. Translated: CASSQRGGRTGELFF.

V is TRBV19 and J is TRBJ2-5, with D possibly TRBD1 on 6 matching bases. The CDR3 sequence is 13 residues long. V lost 7 bases to trimming and J lost 3 bases, with 12 bases between them. CDR1 is LNHDA, CDR2 SQIVND, per germline (reference sequence). This CDR3 reads CASTETGKETQYF. The DNA of the CDR3 is TGTGCCAGTACCGAAACAGGGAAAGAGACCCAGTACTTC.

The chain joins TRBV30 to TRBJ2-2, with 8 positions matching TRBD1. Germline V gives CDR1 GTSNPN, CDR2 SVGIG (reference sequence). CDR3 length equals 14 residues. V dropped 7 bases and J dropped 4; count of bases not matched to a gene: 8. The DNA for the CDR3 is TGTGCCTCCCGGACAGGGACCTTCACCGGGGAGCTGTTTTTT. Protein sequence: CASRTGTFTGELFF.

This rearrangement joins TRBV7-9 to TRBJ2-3; 8 bases align to TRBD2. The V gene's germline CDR1 is SEHNR and CDR2 FQNEAQ (reference sequence). The CDR3 runs 17 residues. The ends lost 1 base at V and 3 bases at J; junction bases unmatched: 9. The CDR3 region has the DNA TGTGCCAGCAGCTTAGGCGCCGGGACTAGTAGTACAGATACGCAGTATTTT. It encodes CASSLGAGTSSTDTQYF.

The V gene is TRBV24-1, the J gene TRBJ2-2, with TRBD1 as a possible D gene (6 bases). This CDR3 has 14 residues. Per germline, CDR1 KGHDR and CDR2 SFDVKD. The V end lost 5 bases, the J end lost 3 bases, and 9 bases lay between the germline ends. In DNA form, the CDR3 reads TGTGCCACCAGTGGGGGGCCCGACACCGGGGAGCTGTTTTTT. It encodes CATSGGPDTGELFF.

This clone was counted ten times or more. The rearrangement links TRBV6-5 to TRBJ1-1; the D is unclear. This CDR3 comprises 15 residues. V lost 5 bases to trimming and J lost 5 bases, with 18 bases between them. The germline V gene encodes CDR1 MNHEY and CDR2 SVGAGI. DNA for the CDR3: TGTGCCAGCAGTCCCTTGGGTGAGGGAGGGACTGAAGCTTTCTTT. Amino acids: CASSPLGEGGTEAFF.

The chain couples TRBV28 to TRBJ2-1; 14 bases are a match to TRBD2. Germline V gene lookup returns CDR1 MDHEN and CDR2 SYDVKM. V dropped 6 bases and J dropped 7; count of bases not matched to a gene: 5. There are 15 residues in the CDR3. The CDR3 region has the DNA TGTGCCAGCAGAGAGACTAGCGGGAGGGGAAATGAGCAGTTCTTC. Its translation is CASRETSGRGNEQFF.

The rearrangement uses TRBV20-1 and TRBJ1-5; D may be TRBD1 (6 bases). CDR3 size: 14 residues. Germline CDR1 is DFQATT and CDR2 is SNEGSKA (reference sequence). Trimming took off 3 bases at V and 0 bases at J, with 9 bases between the two ends. In nucleotides, the CDR3 is TGCAGTGCTAGTTCAGGGGCTAGCAATCAGCCCCAGCATTTT. It encodes CSASSGASNQPQHF.

This clone was seen a few times. The V and J genes are TRBV7-8 and TRBJ1-1, with D unresolved. Germline lookup yields CDR1 SGHVS and CDR2 FQNEAQ. The CDR3 covers 13 residues. V lost 1 base and J 11 bases, leaving 14 bases between the germline ends. CDR3 sequence reads: CASSLVNSRVAFF. The CDR3 bases are TGTGCCAGCAGCTTAGTGAACAGCCGTGTTGCTTTCTTT. Filled out from reference TRBV7-8 and TRBJ1-1, the complete variable domain reads GAGVSQSPRYKVAKRGQDVALRCDPISGHVSLFWYQQALGQGPEFLTYFQNEAQLDKSGLPSDRFFAERPEGSVSTLKIQRTQQEDSAVYLCASSLVNSRVAFFGQGTRLTVV.

The chain is built from TRBV7-9 and TRBJ2-6; D remains unclear. Germline assignment: CDR1 SEHNR and CDR2 FQNEAQ (reference sequence). CDR3 size: 16 residues. V lost 1 base and J 0 bases, leaving 7 bases between the germline ends. CDR3 bases: TGTGCCAGCAGCTTAGGTTCCTACTCTGGGGCCAACGTCCTGACTTTC. Protein sequence: CASSLGSYSGANVLTF.

V is TRBV4-1 and J is TRBJ2-3, with 8 bases lining up with TRBD2. CDR1 is MGHRA, CDR2 YSYEKL, per germline. This CDR3 has 14 amino acids. J was trimmed by 3 bases and V by 7 bases; bases with no gene match: 6. This chain's CDR3 is CASNRGGQTDTQYF. The CDR3 region has the DNA TGCGCCAGCAACCGGGGGGGTCAGACAGATACGCAGTATTTT.

The chain joins TRBV5-1 to TRBJ1-2; D gene ambiguous. The CDR3 is 16 residues long. V was shortened by 3 bases and J by 7 bases, with 22 bases between the two germline ends. The germline V gene encodes CDR1 SGHRS and CDR2 YFSETQ. CDR3 sequence reads: CASSSGMASRVGGYTF. The CDR3 bases are TGCGCCAGCAGCTCTGGCATGGCCTCGCGGGTCGGTGGCTACACCTTC.

The chain has TRBV27 and TRBJ2-2; D is unresolved. V lost 6 bases to trimming and J lost 5 bases, with 16 bases between them. CDR1 MNHEY and CDR2 SMNVEV come from the germline V gene (reference sequence). The CDR3 loop spans 15 amino acids. The CDR3 DNA reads as TGTGCCAGCAGCCATTTCACCCTCACAACCGGGGAGCTGTTTTTT. It yields the protein CASSHFTLTTGELFF.

The rearrangement uses TRBV5-5 and TRBJ1-5; 9 nucleotides agree with TRBD1. The junction had 0 bases not matched to a gene; V was cut back by 4 bases and J by 1 base. The CDR3 consists of 14 residues. The V gene's germline CDR1 is SGHKS and CDR2 YYEKEE (reference sequence). CDR3 in amino acids: CASSGTGSNQPQHF. CDR3 in DNA: TGTGCCAGCAGCGGGACAGGGAGCAATCAGCCCCAGCATTTT.

V is TRBV28 and J is TRBJ1-3; D is unresolved. This CDR3 spans 13 amino acids. V lost 10 bases, J lost 0 bases, and 10 bases lay in between. CDR1 and CDR2 from the germline V gene are MDHEN and SYDVKM. CDR3 DNA sequence: TGTGCCACCAGGAAGAGCTCTGGAAACACCATATATTTT. This translates into CATRKSSGNTIYF.

The rearrangement joins TRBV6-5 to TRBJ1-1; D gene ambiguous. CDR1 MNHEY and CDR2 SVGAGI come from the germline V gene. V was clipped by 5 bases and J by 9 bases, with 13 bases between them. The CDR3 is 12 amino acids. The CDR3 coding sequence is TGTGCCAGCAGTCCAGTGGGCCAAAAAGCTTTCTTT. Its translation is CASSPVGQKAFF.

The chain joins TRBV7-2 to TRBJ2-1; 12 nucleotides line up with TRBD2. This CDR3 region has 15 residues. The germline V gene has CDR1 SGHTA and CDR2 FQGNSA. Unmatched junction bases numbered 3, after V lost 3 bases and J lost 6 bases. CDR3 loop: CASSLTSGSSNEQFF. The CDR3 DNA reads as TGTGCCAGCAGCTTGACTAGCGGGAGTAGCAATGAGCAGTTCTTC.

The V call is TRBV11-1, the J call TRBJ2-3; TRBD2 agrees at 9 bases. Germline CDR1 SGHAT, CDR2 FQDESV (reference sequence). The V and J ends lost 1 base and 2 bases, in that order; junction bases with no gene match: 1. CDR3 length equals 15 residues. The CDR3 region is CASSLGLADTDTQYF. The CDR3 nucleotides are TGTGCCAGCAGCTTAGGACTAGCGGACACAGATACGCAGTATTTT.

The V call is TRBV7-2, the J call TRBJ2-7, with 8 bases fitting TRBD1. This CDR3 has 14 residues. Germline V gene sequence: CDR1 SGHTA, CDR2 FQGNSA. Losses at the gene ends were 5 bases for V and 3 bases for J; bases not matched to a gene: 6. In DNA, the CDR3 is TGTGCCAGCAGCCTGTTGGACAGGGTCTACGAGCAGTACTTC. It translates to CASSLLDRVYEQYF.

The chain joins TRBV11-2 to TRBJ1-1; D is ambiguous. This CDR3 contains 13 residues. Germline CDR1 SGHAT, CDR2 FQNNGV. V was trimmed by 4 bases and J by 5 bases, leaving 11 bases between them. In nucleotides, the CDR3 is TGTGCCAGCAGCTCACGGCCGGGGACTGAAGCTTTCTTT. This translates into CASSSRPGTEAFF.

This clone was counted a few times. The chain joins TRBV12-3 or TRBV12-4 to TRBJ2-7; D unresolved. The germline V and J ends were trimmed by 0 bases and 5 bases, with 5 bases remaining between them. This CDR3 has 12 residues. CDR3 protein: CASSLAGNEQYF. The CDR3 DNA reads TGTGCCAGCAGTTTAGCGGGCAACGAGCAGTACTTC.

In its sample, this clone was seen a few times. The chain uses TRBV6-5 and TRBJ1-5; possibly TRBD1 for D (5 bases). Between the trimmed V and J ends, which lost 6 bases and 4 bases, there was a span of 13 bases. The germline V gene has CDR1 MNHEY and CDR2 SVGAGI. The CDR3 contains 14 residues. CDR3 protein: CASRSDQGNQPQHF. For the CDR3, the DNA is TGTGCCAGCAGATCCGATCAGGGAAATCAGCCCCAGCATTTT.

The rearrangement joins TRBV5-1 to TRBJ2-7; tentative D call: TRBD1 (6 bases). This CDR3 is 15 amino acids long. Deletions cut 0 bases from V and 0 bases from J, with 10 bases between. Germline loops: CDR1 SGHRS, CDR2 YFSETQ. DNA for the CDR3: TGCGCCAGCAGCTTGGGGGCAGGGGACTCCTACGAGCAGTACTTC. Translating it yields CASSLGAGDSYEQYF.